Sequencing of this T cell receptor beta chain was carried out in a study of T-cell reconstitution after alpha-beta-depleted transplantation in children. The CDR3 covers 13 residues. With V trimmed by 7 bases and J by 8 bases, 7 bases remained unmatched. A remark on this clonotype: Antigen unknown.

Unique molecular identifiers were used to barcode this TCRbeta library. TCRdb reprocessed the PCR reads via MiXCR and lists one record per CDR3 protein. This sample has approximately 630,000 distinct CDR3 sequences, with roughly 13% found just once. The study's findings and limits: Some patients' high day-60 TCRbeta diversity was attributed to recipient cells surviving conditioning. At the one-year point after transplant, T-cell counts and TCRbeta diversity were found to come mostly from T cells that had been newly produced. Several hundred expanded graft clones reportedly gave rise to the alpha-beta T cells present about two months after transplant.

The material was PBMCs, obtained before TCRalphabeta/CD19-depleted stem cell transplant. The V gene is TRBV12-3 or TRBV12-4, the J gene TRBJ1-1; 10 bases are a match to TRBD1. The TCR comes from a girl between 2 and 10 years old with congenital amegakaryocytic thrombocytopenia, due to receive a stem cell transplant. CDR3 in amino acids: CASTLDRGLEAFF. In DNA, the CDR3 is TGTGCCAGCACCCTTGACAGGGGGCTAGAAGCTTTCTTT.